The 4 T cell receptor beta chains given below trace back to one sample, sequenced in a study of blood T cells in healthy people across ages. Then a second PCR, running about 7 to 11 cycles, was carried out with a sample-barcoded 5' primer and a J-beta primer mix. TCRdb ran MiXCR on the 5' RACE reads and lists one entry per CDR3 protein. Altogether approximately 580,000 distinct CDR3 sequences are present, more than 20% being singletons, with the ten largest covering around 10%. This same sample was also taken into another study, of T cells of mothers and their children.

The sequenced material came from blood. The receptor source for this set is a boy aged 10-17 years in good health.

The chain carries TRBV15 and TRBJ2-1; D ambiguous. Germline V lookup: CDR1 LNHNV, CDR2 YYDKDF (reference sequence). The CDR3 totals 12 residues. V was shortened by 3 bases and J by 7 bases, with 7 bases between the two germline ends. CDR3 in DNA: TGTGCCACCAGCAGTACTCCAAATGAGCAGTTCTTC. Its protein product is CATSSTPNEQFF.

CDR3 nucleotide sequence: TGTGCCAGCAGCCCGCACCTTCAGGGTGTCTATGGCTACACCTTC. The encoded protein is CASSPHLQGVYGYTF. This sequence joins TRBV7-2 and TRBJ1-2; maybe TRBD1 (5 bases). V lost 5 bases and J 4 bases, leaving 17 bases between the germline ends. The germline V gene has CDR1 SGHTA and CDR2 FQGNSA. The CDR3 covers 15 residues.

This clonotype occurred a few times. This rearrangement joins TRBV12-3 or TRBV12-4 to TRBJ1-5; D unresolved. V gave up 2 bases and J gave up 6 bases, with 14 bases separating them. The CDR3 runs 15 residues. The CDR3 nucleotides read TGTGCCAGCAGTTTATCCCTCGAGCAGAGTCAGCCCCAGCATTTT. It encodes CASSLSLEQSQPQHF.

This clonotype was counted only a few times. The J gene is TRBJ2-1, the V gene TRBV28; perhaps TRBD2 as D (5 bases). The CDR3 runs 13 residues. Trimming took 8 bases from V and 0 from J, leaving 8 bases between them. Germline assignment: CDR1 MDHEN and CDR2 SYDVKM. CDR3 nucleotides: TGTGCCAGCCGCCGGGACTCCTACAATGAGCAGTTCTTC. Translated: CASRRDSYNEQFF.